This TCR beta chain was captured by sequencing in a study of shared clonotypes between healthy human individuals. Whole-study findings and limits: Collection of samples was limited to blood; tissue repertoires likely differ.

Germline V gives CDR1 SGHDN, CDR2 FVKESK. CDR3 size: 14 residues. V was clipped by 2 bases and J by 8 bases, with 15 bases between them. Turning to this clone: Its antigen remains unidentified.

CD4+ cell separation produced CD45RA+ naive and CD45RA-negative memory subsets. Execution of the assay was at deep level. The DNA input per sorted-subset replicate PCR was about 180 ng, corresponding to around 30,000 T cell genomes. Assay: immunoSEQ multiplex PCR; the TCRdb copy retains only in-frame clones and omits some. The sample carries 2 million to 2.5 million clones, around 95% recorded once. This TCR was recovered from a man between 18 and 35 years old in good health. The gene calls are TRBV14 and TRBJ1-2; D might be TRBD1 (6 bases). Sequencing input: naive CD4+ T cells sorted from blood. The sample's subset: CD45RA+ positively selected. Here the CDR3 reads CASSQIQQGRGYTF. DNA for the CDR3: TGTGCCAGCAGCCAAATCCAACAGGGTCGGGGCTACACCTTC.